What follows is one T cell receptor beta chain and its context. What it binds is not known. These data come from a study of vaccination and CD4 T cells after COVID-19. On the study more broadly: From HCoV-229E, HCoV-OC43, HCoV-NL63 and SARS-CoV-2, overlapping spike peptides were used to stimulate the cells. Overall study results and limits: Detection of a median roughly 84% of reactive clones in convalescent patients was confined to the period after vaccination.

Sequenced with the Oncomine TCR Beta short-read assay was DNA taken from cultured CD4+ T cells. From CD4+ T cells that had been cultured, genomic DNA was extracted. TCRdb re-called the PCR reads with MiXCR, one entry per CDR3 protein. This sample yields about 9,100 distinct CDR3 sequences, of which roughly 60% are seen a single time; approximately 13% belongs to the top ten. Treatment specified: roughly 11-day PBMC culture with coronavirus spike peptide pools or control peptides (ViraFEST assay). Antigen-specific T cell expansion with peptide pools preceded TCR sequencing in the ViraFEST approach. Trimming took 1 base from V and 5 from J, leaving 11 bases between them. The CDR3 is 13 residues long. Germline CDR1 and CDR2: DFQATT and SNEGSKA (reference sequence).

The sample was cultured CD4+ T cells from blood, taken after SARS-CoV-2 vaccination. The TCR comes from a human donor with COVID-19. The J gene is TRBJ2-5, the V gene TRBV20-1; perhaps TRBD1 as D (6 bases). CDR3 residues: CSARVQGSETQYF. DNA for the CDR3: TGCAGTGCTAGAGTACAGGGTTCCGAGACCCAGTACTTC.